The entry below gives a single T cell receptor (beta chain) sequence along with its context. Antigen unknown. V was shortened by 2 bases and J by 4 bases, with 12 bases between the two germline ends. The CDR3 runs 14 residues. CDR1 is SGHRS and CDR2 is YFSETQ in the germline V gene. The data originate from a study of shared clonotypes between healthy human individuals. Overall study results and limits: Collection of samples was limited to blood; tissue repertoires likely differ.

There were only Caucasian adults among the donors, and all lived in Nashville, Tennessee. Authors' data handling: Quality scores were absent from the junction-only immunoSEQ sequences, so filtering differed. The table came from immunoSEQ multiplex PCR; TCRdb's copy has only in-frame clones and leaves some out. V and J calls plus clone size are reproduced from that table; the DNA served to infer D and trimming. The sample contains roughly 1 million clones, approximately 68% of which appear only once. The clonotype was recovered from a man younger than 30 in good health. The sequenced sample consisted of memory CD4+ T cells sorted from blood. The subset is: CD45RA-negative fraction. The gene calls are TRBV5-1 and TRBJ2-5; no clear D gene. The CDR3 nucleotides read TGCGCCAGCAGCTTTGGTGTGGAACGAGAGACCCAGTACTTC. The encoded protein is CASSFGVERETQYF.